These T cell receptor beta chains were read from a single sample in a study of neurological immune-mediated disorders. One entry per CDR3 protein, called by TCRdb with MiXCR from the 5' RACE reads. The sample has tens of thousands of distinct CDR3 sequences, roughly 13% seen once. The specimen was PBMCs. The receptors derive from a female donor with HTLV-1-associated myelopathy (HAM/TSP). The CDR3 runs from the conserved cysteine through the conserved F or W. D genes are given only for firm matches. Clone size is shown for a subset of rows, as once, few, many or a class of expanded clone.

CASTPIRGTWETQYF TRBV6-1 NA NA
CASSLSIGARLFF TRBV27 NA NA
CASSPPGPANEKLFF TRBV7-9 many NA
CASSFRTGGWYEQYF TRBV7-6 many TRBD1
CASSPLRDSRSNTGELFF TRBV5-5 many NA
CASSDGQYYGYTF TRBV25-1 many NA
CASSHAGTSSVRYF TRBV7-2 medium-sized TRBD2
CAISGGTGATDTQYF TRBV10-3 NA TRBD1
CASSGRANYEQYF TRBV7-3 NA NA
CASSGLGGPGTGELFF TRBV5-1 many NA
CASSERYTGELFF TRBV2 many NA
CASSEGISQPQHF TRBV6-1 NA NA
CASSYFHEQFF TRBV6-2/TRBV6-3 few NA
CANTDPANTEAFF TRBV27 NA NA
CASSPQGLASHEQFF TRBV5-1 many TRBD2
CASSQDSARKLFF TRBV3-1 NA NA
CAINGLAGAQETQYF TRBV10-3 NA TRBD2
CSARASGRGETQYF TRBV20-1 many NA
CASSTGTGRELFF TRBV6-6 NA TRBD1
CSVQRGSTDTQYF TRBV29-1 many NA
CAISVSASETQYF TRBV10-3 NA NA
CASSQDRETGNYGYTF TRBV14 many TRBD1
CSVQAAGRAYEQYF TRBV20-1 many NA
CASSQDIYGYTF TRBV13 many NA
CASSLIREYNSPLHF TRBV27 many NA
CASSLIGADTQYF TRBV7-3 many NA
CASSLPGTEKFVGRYGYTF TRBV11-2 many TRBD1
CASSAIGGPKNIQYF TRBV12-3/TRBV12-4 NA TRBD1
CASSHRGVVGKTQYF TRBV7-9 many NA
CASSGQGTSNQPQHF TRBV2 many TRBD1
CASSQDPESPNTVELFF TRBV3-1 NA NA
CASRGALSGANVLTF TRBV15 many NA
CASSLTSITKTTGELFF TRBV28 many NA
CASSLAGRGSPLHF TRBV5-1 NA NA
CASSFSSASGSEQYF TRBV5-1 many NA
CASSLNGRENTGELFF TRBV7-3 many NA
CASSLGLAGADTQYF TRBV5-1 few TRBD2